This TCR beta chain was documented in a study of blood T cell repertoires in COVID-19. As for the study in general: Acute-phase and convalescent COVID-19 samples originated in the United States, Italy and Spain.

Sequencing was performed with immunoSEQ multiplex PCR; in TCRdb, only in-frame clones are kept and a portion is missing. Here the sample spans about 220,000 clones, approximately 85% being singletons. The trim removed 9 bases at V and 7 bases at J, leaving 15 bases unmatched. The CDR3 is 16 residues long. CDR1 and CDR2 from the germline V gene are MDHEN and SYDVKM. The Seattle patients, enrolled during active infection, were followed longitudinally. This chain connects TRBV28 to TRBJ2-1; TRBD2 agrees at 10 bases. This clonotype was sampled from a woman aged 70-85 years with COVID-19, enrolled during active disease. Material for sequencing was peripheral blood. CDR3 DNA: TGTGCCAGTGGCCCTTCCGGGCTAGCGGGAGTAAATGAGCAGTTCTTC. This codes for CASGPSGLAGVNEQFF.